The clone carrying this TCR beta chain was seen a handful of times. This entry comes from a study of blood T cells in healthy people across ages. Per-sample PBMC isolation yielded at least 6 million cells. At least 5 micrograms of total RNA were extracted per sample. The use of a sample-barcoded 5' primer and a J-beta primer mix characterized a second PCR of about 7 to 12 cycles. TCRdb used MiXCR to reprocess the 5' RACE reads, holding one entry per CDR3 protein. The top ten hold 6.7% of the sample, which has about 1,400,000 distinct CDR3 sequences, 55% to 75% seen once. This TCR was recovered from a young man in good health. Material for sequencing was blood.

The CDR3 is CAISFNSRDSPGANVLTF. In DNA, the CDR3 is TGTGCCATCAGCTTTAATTCCCGGGACAGTCCTGGGGCCAACGTCCTGACTTTC. The V and J genes are TRBV10-3 and TRBJ2-6; 7 bases agree with TRBD1. The CDR3 runs 18 residues. Germline trimming cut 6 bases from V and 2 bases from J; bases unmatched to any gene: 13. Per the germline V gene, CDR1 is ENHRY and CDR2 is SYGVKD.